This entry concerns a single TCR beta chain. This CDR3 contains 13 residues. V was trimmed by 3 bases and J by 7 bases, leaving 7 bases between them. Per germline, CDR1 MRHNA and CDR2 SNTAGT. The sample belongs to a study of OX40 agonist ivuxolimab in advanced cancers. Autoimmune disease history or systemic immunosuppression was exclusionary. Only in-frame clones appear in the TCRdb table, and some are missing; sequencing was by immunoSEQ multiplex PCR. Of 60,000 to 75,000 clones listed, roughly 80% were seen once; the top ten hold 1.1%. This receptor was taken from an adult with an advanced solid tumor such as melanoma, head and neck, liver or kidney cancer. This chain connects TRBV6-4 to TRBJ1-6, with no clear D. The source was CD4+ or CD8+ T cells sorted from blood, collected in a trial of the OX40 agonist ivuxolimab. The CDR3 coding sequence is TGTGCCAGCAGTGAAGGGTGGAATTCACCCCTCCACTTT. It specifies CASSEGWNSPLHF.